This record concerns one T cell receptor (beta chain) sequence. Its antigen is currently unknown. V lost 5 bases and J lost 7; bases outside the gene matches: 14. Germline CDR1 is SEHNR and CDR2 is FQNEAQ (reference sequence). The length of the CDR3 is 16 residues. Measured with immunoSEQ multiplex PCR; TCRdb has only the in-frame clones, and not every one. Of 1.5 million to 2.5 million clones in the sample, about 94% were seen once. The data stem from a study of shared clonotypes between healthy human individuals. Cells designated naive CD8 were CD45RO-negative and were positively selected for CCR7, with terminally differentiated effector memory CD45RA+ cells excluded. The donor population consisted of healthy HIV-negative adults with no recent acute infections or vaccinations. Findings and limits, study-wide: Non-shared clonotypes had lower generation probabilities than clonotypes shared by all four sorted-subset donors.

The chain links TRBV7-9 to TRBJ2-1; 7 bases map to TRBD1. Material: naive CD8+ T cells sorted from blood. This TCR was sampled from a man aged 18 to 29 in good health. The CDR3 region is CASSINEPTGTNEQFF. The CDR3 DNA reads as TGTGCCAGCAGCATCAACGAACCGACAGGGACAAATGAGCAGTTCTTC.